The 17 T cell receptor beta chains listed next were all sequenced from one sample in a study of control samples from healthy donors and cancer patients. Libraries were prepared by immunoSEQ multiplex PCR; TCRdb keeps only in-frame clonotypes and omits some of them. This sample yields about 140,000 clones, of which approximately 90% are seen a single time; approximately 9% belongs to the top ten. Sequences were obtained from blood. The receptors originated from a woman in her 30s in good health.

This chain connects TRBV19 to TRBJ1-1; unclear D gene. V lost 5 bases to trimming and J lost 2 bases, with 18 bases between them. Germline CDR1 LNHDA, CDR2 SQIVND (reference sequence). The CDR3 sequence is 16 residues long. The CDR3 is CASSAAQPSLNTEAFF. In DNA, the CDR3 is TGTGCCAGTAGTGCAGCTCAACCTTCCCTCAACACTGAAGCTTTCTTT.

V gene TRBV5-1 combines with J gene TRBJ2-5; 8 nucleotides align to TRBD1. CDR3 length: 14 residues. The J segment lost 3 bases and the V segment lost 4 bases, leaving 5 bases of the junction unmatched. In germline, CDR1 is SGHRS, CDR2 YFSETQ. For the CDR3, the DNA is TGCGCCAGCAGCAGACAGGGGACGGAAGAGACCCAGTACTTC. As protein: CASSRQGTEETQYF.

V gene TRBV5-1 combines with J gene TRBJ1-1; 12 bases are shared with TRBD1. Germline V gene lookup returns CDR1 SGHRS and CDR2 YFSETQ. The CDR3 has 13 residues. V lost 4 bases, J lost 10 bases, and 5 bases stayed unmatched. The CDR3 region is CASSVGQGALAFF. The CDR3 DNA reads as TGCGCCAGCAGCGTGGGACAGGGGGCATTAGCTTTCTTT.

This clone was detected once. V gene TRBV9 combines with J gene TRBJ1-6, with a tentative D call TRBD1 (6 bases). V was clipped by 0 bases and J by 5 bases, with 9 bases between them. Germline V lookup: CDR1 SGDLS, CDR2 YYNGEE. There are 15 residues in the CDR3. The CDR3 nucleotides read TGTGCCAGCAGCGTAGAGGGGGGGGATAATTCACCCCTCCACTTT. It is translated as CASSVEGGDNSPLHF.

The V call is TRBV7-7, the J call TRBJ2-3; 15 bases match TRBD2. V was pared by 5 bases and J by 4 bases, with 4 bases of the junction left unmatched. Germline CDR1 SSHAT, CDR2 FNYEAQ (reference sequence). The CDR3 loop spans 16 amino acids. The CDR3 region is CASSPGLAGGADTQYF. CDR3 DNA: TGTGCCAGCAGCCCGGGACTAGCGGGGGGCGCAGATACGCAGTATTTT.

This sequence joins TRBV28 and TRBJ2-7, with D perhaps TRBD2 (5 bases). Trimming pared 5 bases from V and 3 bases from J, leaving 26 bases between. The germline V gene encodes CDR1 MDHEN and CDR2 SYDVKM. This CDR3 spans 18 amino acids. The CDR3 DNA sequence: TGTGCCAGCAGTCAAACCCCAGGAGGCCGACCTTCTTACTACGAGCAGTACTTC. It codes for CASSQTPGGRPSYYEQYF.

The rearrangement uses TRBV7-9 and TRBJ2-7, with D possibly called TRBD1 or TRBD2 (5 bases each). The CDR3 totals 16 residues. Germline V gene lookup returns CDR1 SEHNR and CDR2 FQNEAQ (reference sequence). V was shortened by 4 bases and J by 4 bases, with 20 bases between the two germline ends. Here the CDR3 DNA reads TGTGCCAGCAGCTGGGGGACGGCCGGGGATTGGTACGAGCAGTACTTC. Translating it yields CASSWGTAGDWYEQYF.

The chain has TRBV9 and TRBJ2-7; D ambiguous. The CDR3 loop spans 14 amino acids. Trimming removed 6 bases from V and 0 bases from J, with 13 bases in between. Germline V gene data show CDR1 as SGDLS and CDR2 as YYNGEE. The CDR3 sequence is CASTPGFGSYEQYF. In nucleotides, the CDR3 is TGTGCCAGCACCCCCGGTTTCGGCTCCTACGAGCAGTACTTC. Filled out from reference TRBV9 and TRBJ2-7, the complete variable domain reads DSGVTQTPKHLITATGQRVTLRCSPRSGDLSVYWYQQSLDQGLQFLIQYYNGEERAKGNILERFSAQQFPDLHSELNLSSLELGDSALYFCASTPGFGSYEQYFGPGTRLTVT.

CDR3 in amino acids: CASSLGGSAHEQFF. The CDR3 DNA sequence: TGTGCCAGCAGCTTAGGTGGGTCCGCCCATGAGCAGTTCTTC. The rearrangement uses TRBV11-3 and TRBJ2-1; D is unresolved. The CDR3 sequence is 14 residues long. Trimming shortened V by 1 base and J by 8 bases, and 12 bases separated the two germline ends. The germline V gene has CDR1 SGHNT and CDR2 YENEEA.

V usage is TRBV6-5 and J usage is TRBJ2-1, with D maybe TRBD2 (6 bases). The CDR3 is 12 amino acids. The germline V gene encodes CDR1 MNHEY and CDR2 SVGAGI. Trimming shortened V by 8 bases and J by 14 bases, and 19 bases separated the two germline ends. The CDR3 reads CASQSTSQREFF. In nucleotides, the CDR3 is TGTGCCAGCCAATCCACCTCCCAGCGGGAGTTCTTC.

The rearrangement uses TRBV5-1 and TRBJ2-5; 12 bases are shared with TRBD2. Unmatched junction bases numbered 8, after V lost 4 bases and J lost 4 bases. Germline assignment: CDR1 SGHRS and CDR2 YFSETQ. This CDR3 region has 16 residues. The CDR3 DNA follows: TGCGCCAGCAGCCCCACCGGGACTAGCGGGTCAGAGACCCAGTACTTC. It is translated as CASSPTGTSGSETQYF.

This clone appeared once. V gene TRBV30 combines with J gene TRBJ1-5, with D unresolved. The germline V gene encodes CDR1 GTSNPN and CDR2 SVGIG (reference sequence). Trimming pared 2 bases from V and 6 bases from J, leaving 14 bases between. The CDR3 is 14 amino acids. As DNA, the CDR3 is TGTGCCTGGAGTCCACCCGACCGGGGTCAGCCCCAGCATTTT. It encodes CAWSPPDRGQPQHF.

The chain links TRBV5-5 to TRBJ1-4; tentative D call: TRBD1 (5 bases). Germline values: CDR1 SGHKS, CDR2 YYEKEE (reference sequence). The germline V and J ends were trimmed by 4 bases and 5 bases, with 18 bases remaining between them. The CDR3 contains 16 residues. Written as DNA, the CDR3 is TGTGCCAGCAGCAGGGACGGGCTCCGGTCAAATGAAAAACTGTTTTTT. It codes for CASSRDGLRSNEKLFF.

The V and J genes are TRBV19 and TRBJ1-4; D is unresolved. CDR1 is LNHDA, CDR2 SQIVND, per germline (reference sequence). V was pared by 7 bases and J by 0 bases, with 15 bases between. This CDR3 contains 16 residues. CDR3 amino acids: CASTTPFGTTNEKLFF. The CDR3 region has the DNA TGTGCCAGTACCACACCCTTTGGGACAACTAATGAAAAACTGTTTTTT. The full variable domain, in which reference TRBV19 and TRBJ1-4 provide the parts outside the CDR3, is DGGITQSPKYLFRKEGQNVTLSCEQNLNHDAMYWYRQDPGQGLRLIYYSQIVNDFQKGDIAEGYSVSREKKESFPLTVTSAQKNPTAFYLCASTTPFGTTNEKLFFGSGTQLSVL.

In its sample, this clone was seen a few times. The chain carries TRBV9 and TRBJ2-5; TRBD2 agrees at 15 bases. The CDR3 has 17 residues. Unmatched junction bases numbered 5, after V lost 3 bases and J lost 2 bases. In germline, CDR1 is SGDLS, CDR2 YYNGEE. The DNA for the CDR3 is TGTGCCAGCAGCGCAACCGGACTAGCGGGAGGGCAAGAGACCCAGTACTTC. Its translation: CASSATGLAGGQETQYF.

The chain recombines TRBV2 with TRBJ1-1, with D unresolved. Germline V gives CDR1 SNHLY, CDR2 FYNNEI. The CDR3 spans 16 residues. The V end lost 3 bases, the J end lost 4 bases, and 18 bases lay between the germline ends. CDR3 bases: TGTGCCAGCAGTGATAGCCGACCCGTCTGGGGCACTGAAGCTTTCTTT. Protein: CASSDSRPVWGTEAFF.

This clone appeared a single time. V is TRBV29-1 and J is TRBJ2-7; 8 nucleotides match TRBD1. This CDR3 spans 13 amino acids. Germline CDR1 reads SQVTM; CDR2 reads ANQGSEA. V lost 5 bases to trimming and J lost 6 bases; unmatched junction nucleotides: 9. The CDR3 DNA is TGCAGCGTTCTAGGACAGGGAGGAGGCGAGCAGTACTTC. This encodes CSVLGQGGGEQYF.